Below are 18 T cell receptor beta chains sequenced from a single sample in a study of HIV-infected children after antiretroviral therapy interruption. Noted treatment: PENTA 11 planned treatment interruption arm or continuous ART arm. A 3' RACE protocol on RNA, with unique molecular identifiers, produced the TCR library. TCRdb called the 3' RACE reads again in MiXCR, with one record for every CDR3 protein. The sample holds some 51,000 distinct CDR3 sequences, 3.5% to 5% seen once. The source material was CD45RA+ CD4+ T cells from PBMCs, pooled from several time points, sampled from a donor given antiretroviral therapy, either interrupted or continuous. Subset here: naive CD4+ CD45RA+ CD45RO- T cells. All receptors come from a pool of human donors with HIV.

This clonotype has at least ten counts. The J gene is TRBJ1-1, the V gene TRBV20-1; the match to TRBD1 covers 7 bases. J gave up 7 bases and V 6 bases, and 5 bases lay outside the gene matches. The CDR3 consists of 11 residues. The germline CDR1 and CDR2 sequences are DFQATT and SNEGSKA (reference sequence). CDR3 residues: CSAKTGSEAFF. CDR3 nucleotides: TGCAGTGCCAAGACAGGGAGTGAAGCTTTCTTT.

This clonotype has ten or more counts. The rearrangement joins TRBV10-3 to TRBJ2-1; 8 bases agree with TRBD2. This CDR3 comprises 15 residues. CDR1 ENHRY and CDR2 SYGVKD come from the germline V gene. The ends lost 2 bases at V and 4 bases at J; junction bases unmatched: 4. Written as DNA, the CDR3 is TGTGCCATCAGTGAGCCGCGGGGGGCTTACAATGAGCAGTTCTTC. It is translated as CAISEPRGAYNEQFF.

The table lists this clonotype with many counts. The rearrangement joins TRBV14 to TRBJ1-1, with D tentatively TRBD1 (5 bases). The germline V gene encodes CDR1 SGHDN and CDR2 FVKESK. This CDR3 is built from 14 residues. V dropped 2 bases and J dropped 4 bases, with 11 bases sitting between them. DNA for the CDR3: TGTGCCAGCAGCCAACCGGGACCAGGCACTGAAGCTTTCTTT. It specifies CASSQPGPGTEAFF.

This clonotype has ten or more counts. DNA for the CDR3: TGTGCCTGGAGCCGCGGGGGTAGCACAGATACGCAGTATTTT. Residues: CAWSRGGSTDTQYF. V is TRBV30 and J is TRBJ2-3, with 7 positions matching TRBD2. The germline V gene has CDR1 GTSNPN and CDR2 SVGIG (reference sequence). J gave up 0 bases and V 3 bases, and 3 bases lay outside the gene matches. The CDR3 has 14 amino acids.

This clonotype came up a few times. V and J are TRBV10-2 and TRBJ2-1, with D maybe TRBD2 (5 bases). The CDR3 length is 15 residues. Germline CDR1 WSHSY, CDR2 SAAADI. Trimming pared 4 bases from V and 4 bases from J, leaving 14 bases between. The CDR3 coding sequence is TGCGCCAGCAGTGGGCCCTCAGGAGGATACAATGAGCAGTTCTTC. Protein product: CASSGPSGGYNEQFF.

In this sample, this clonotype turned up many times. CDR3 in amino acids: CSAEGRKNIQYF. CDR3 bases: TGCAGTGCAGAGGGCCGAAAAAACATTCAGTACTTC. The chain carries TRBV20-1 and TRBJ2-4, with a tentative D call TRBD2 (5 bases). This CDR3 is built from 12 residues. The V end was cut by 6 bases, the J end by 4 bases, with 10 bases between. Germline CDR1 and CDR2: DFQATT and SNEGSKA (reference sequence).

This clonotype was seen at least ten times. The rearrangement joins TRBV5-1 to TRBJ1-2; D is undetermined. The CDR3 extends over 13 amino acids. The germline V gene has CDR1 SGHRS and CDR2 YFSETQ. The ends were cut back, 2 bases at V and 3 bases at J, with 8 bases in the middle. CDR3 region: CASSFDLDYGYTF. The CDR3 region has the DNA TGCGCCAGCAGCTTCGACCTGGACTATGGCTACACCTTC.

This clonotype was recorded at least ten times. V and J are TRBV3-1 and TRBJ1-1; D gene uncertain. The CDR3 is 13 residues long. V was clipped by 5 bases and J by 1 base, with 8 bases between them. CDR1 is LGHDT and CDR2 is YNNKEL in the germline V gene (reference sequence). The CDR3 region has the DNA TGTGCCAGCAGCTCGACGGAGAACACTGAAGCTTTCTTT. It codes for CASSSTENTEAFF.

This chain uses TRBV20-1 with TRBJ2-7; 7 bases line up with TRBD1. CDR1 is DFQATT and CDR2 is SNEGSKA in the germline V gene (reference sequence). The CDR3 covers 12 residues. The ends lost 6 bases at V and 3 bases at J; junction bases unmatched: 5. CDR3 protein: CSASPGGYEQYF. The DNA of the CDR3 is TGCAGTGCCTCACCAGGGGGCTACGAGCAGTACTTC.

The gene calls are TRBV29-1 and TRBJ1-1; D is ambiguous. Germline loops: CDR1 SQVTM, CDR2 ANQGSEA. The CDR3 runs to 15 residues. Deletions cut 1 base from V and 0 bases from J, with 12 bases between. DNA of the CDR3: TGCAGCGTTGAAGCGGTCAGAAGATTGAACACTGAAGCTTTCTTT. It yields the protein CSVEAVRRLNTEAFF.

In this sample, this clonotype turned up many times. V is TRBV7-2 and J is TRBJ2-3; tentative D call: TRBD2 (5 bases). The CDR3 sequence is 14 residues long. Per germline, CDR1 SGHTA and CDR2 FQGNSA. V lost 5 bases, J lost 5 bases, and 14 bases lay in between. The CDR3 DNA is TGTGCCAGCAGCCAACGCGCGGGTCGAGATACGCAGTATTTT. Its translation: CASSQRAGRDTQYF. Full variable domain (outside the CDR3, taken from reference TRBV7-2 and TRBJ2-3): GAGVSQSPSNKVTEKGKDVELRCDPISGHTALYWYRQSLGQGLEFLIYFQGNSAPDKSGLPSDRFSAERTGGSVSTLTIQRTQQEDSAVYLCASSQRAGRDTQYFGPGTRLTVL.

In this sample, this clonotype turned up a few times. The chain joins TRBV7-2 to TRBJ2-2; no reliable D call. V shed 3 bases and J shed 7 bases, with 9 bases lying between them. The CDR3 extends over 13 amino acids. Looked up from germline, CDR1 is SGHTA and CDR2 is FQGNSA. CDR3 DNA: TGTGCCAGCAGCTTTATTGAAGGCGGGGAGCTGTTTTTT. Its translation: CASSFIEGGELFF.

This clonotype was counted many times. The rearrangement links TRBV12-5 to TRBJ1-1; no firm D call. The germline CDR1 and CDR2 sequences are LGHNT and FRNRAP. The CDR3 length is 12 residues. The germline V and J ends were trimmed by 4 bases and 8 bases, with 11 bases remaining between them. CDR3 sequence: CASGSPRKEAFF. In DNA, the CDR3 is TGTGCTAGTGGTTCACCAAGAAAAGAAGCTTTCTTT.

The rearrangement uses TRBV12-3 or TRBV12-4 and TRBJ2-4; the D is unclear. Trimming shortened V by 2 bases and J by 6 bases, and 8 bases separated the two germline ends. The CDR3 extends over 13 amino acids. The CDR3 coding sequence is TGTGCCAGCAGTTTACCCCTTTTAAACATTCAGTACTTC. Its translation: CASSLPLLNIQYF.

This clonotype was recorded many times. The CDR3 sequence is CASSLRDTEAFF. For the CDR3, the DNA is TGTGCCAGCAGCTTGAGGGACACTGAAGCTTTCTTT. The chain combines TRBV5-6 with TRBJ1-1, with D uncertain. CDR1 SGHDT and CDR2 YYEEEE come from the germline V gene. Trimming removed 1 base at V and 3 bases at J, with 4 bases between. The CDR3 has 12 residues.

This clonotype showed up many times. The V and J genes are TRBV2 and TRBJ1-2, with D perhaps TRBD1 (6 bases). Per the germline V gene, CDR1 is SNHLY and CDR2 is FYNNEI. This CDR3 has 15 residues. V was clipped by 5 bases and J by 4 bases, with 17 bases between them. The CDR3 sequence: CASSPENRAIYGYTF. CDR3 DNA: TGTGCCAGCAGTCCCGAAAACAGGGCTATCTATGGCTACACCTTC.

This clonotype has at least ten counts. This rearrangement joins TRBV5-1 to TRBJ2-7; 7 bases match TRBD2. CDR1 and CDR2 (germline): SGHRS, YFSETQ. This CDR3 has 13 residues. V gave up 4 bases and J gave up 6 bases; unmatched junction bases: 7. The CDR3 spells CASSPGLEGEQYF. DNA of the CDR3: TGCGCCAGCAGCCCCGGACTAGAAGGCGAGCAGTACTTC.

The table lists this clonotype with a few counts. The chain couples TRBV12-3 or TRBV12-4 to TRBJ2-4; 8 bases map to TRBD1. Trimming removed 2 bases from V and 2 bases from J; junction bases left unmatched: 5. The CDR3 runs to 16 residues. The CDR3 is CASSLRTGLTKNIQYF. In DNA, the CDR3 is TGTGCCAGCAGTTTAAGGACAGGGTTAACCAAAAACATTCAGTACTTC.